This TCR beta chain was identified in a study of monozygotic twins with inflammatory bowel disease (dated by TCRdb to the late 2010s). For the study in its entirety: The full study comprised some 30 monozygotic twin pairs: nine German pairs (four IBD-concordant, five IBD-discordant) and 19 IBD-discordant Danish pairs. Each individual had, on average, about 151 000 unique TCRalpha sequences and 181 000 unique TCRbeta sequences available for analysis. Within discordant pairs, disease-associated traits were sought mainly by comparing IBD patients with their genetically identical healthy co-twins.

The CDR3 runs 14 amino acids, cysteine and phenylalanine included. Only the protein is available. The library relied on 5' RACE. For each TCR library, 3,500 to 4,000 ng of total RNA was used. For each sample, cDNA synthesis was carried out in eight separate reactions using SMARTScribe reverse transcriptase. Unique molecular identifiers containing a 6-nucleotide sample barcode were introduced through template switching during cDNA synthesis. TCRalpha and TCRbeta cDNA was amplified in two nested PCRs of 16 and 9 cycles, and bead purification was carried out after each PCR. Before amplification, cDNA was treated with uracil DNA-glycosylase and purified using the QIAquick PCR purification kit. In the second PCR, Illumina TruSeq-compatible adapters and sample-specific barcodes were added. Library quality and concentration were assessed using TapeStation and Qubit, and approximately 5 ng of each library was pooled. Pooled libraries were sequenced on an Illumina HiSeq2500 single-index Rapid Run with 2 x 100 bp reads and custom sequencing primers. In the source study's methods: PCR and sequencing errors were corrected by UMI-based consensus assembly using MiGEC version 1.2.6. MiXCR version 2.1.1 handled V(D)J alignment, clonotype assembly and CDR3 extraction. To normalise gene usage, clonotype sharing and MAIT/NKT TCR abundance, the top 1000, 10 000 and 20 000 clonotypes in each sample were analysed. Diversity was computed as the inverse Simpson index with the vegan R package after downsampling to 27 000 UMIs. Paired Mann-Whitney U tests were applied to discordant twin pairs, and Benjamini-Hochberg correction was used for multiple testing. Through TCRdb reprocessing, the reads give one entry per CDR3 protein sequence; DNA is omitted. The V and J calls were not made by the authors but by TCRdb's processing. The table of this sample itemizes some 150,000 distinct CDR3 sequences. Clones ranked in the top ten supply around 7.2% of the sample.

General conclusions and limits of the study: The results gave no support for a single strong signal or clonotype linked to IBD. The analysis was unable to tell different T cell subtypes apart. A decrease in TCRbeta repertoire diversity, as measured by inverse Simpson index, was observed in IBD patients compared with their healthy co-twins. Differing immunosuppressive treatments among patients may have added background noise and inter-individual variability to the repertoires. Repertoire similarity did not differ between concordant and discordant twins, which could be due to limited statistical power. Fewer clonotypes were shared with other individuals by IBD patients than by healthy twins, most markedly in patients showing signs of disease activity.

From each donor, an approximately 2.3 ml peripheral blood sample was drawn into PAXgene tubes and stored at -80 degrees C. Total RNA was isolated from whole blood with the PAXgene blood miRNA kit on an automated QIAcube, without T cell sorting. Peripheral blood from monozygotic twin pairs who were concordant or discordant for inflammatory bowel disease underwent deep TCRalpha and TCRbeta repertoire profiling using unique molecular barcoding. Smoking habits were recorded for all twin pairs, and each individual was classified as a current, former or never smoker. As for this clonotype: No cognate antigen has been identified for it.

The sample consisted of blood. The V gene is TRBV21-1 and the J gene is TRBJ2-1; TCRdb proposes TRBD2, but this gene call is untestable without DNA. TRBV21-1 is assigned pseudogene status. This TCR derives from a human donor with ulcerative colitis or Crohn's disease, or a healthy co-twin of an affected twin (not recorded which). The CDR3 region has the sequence CASSIGGENNEQFF.